One and the same sample provided the 25 T cell receptor beta chains below, sequenced in a study of immune cell composition in non-small cell lung cancer. Produced via immunoSEQ multiplex PCR; TCRdb's table is partial and in-frame only. The sample has more than 3,000 clones, about 82% seen once. Sequencing input: lung tumor tissue. The source is a human donor with non-small cell lung cancer.

This clone has just a few counts. The rearrangement uses TRBV2 and TRBJ1-5, with TRBD1 matching 8 bases. The J segment lost 8 bases and the V segment lost 8 bases, leaving 14 bases of the junction unmatched. The CDR3 is 15 residues long. Per germline, CDR1 SNHLY and CDR2 FYNNEI. The CDR3 DNA follows: TGTGCCAGCTCCCCGGGACAGGCTCTTAGGGAGCCCCAGCATTTT. Translated, it gives CASSPGQALREPQHF.

This clone was found once. V is TRBV29-1 and J is TRBJ2-3; tentatively, D is TRBD1 (5 bases). The CDR3 is 14 residues long. V was clipped by 8 bases and J by 1 base, with 16 bases between them. CDR1 and CDR2 from the germline V gene are SQVTM and ANQGSEA. Written as DNA, the CDR3 is TGCAGCTCGGAGACTTTACAGGGCACAGATACGCAGTATTTT. It codes for CSSETLQGTDTQYF.

V and J are TRBV5-4 and TRBJ2-2; 9 bases fit TRBD2. CDR3 length equals 14 residues. Germline lookup yields CDR1 SGHNT and CDR2 YYREEE (reference sequence). Trimming took 5 bases from V and 2 from J; bases not matched to a gene: 1. The DNA of the CDR3 is TGTGCCAGCAGGCGGGAGGGAAACACCGGGGAGCTGTTTTTT. Residues: CASRREGNTGELFF.

Here the CDR3 reads CASRGLAGWETQYF. In nucleotides, the CDR3 is TGCGCCAGCAGAGGCCTAGCGGGTTGGGAGACCCAGTACTTC. This rearrangement joins TRBV5-1 to TRBJ2-5; 8 bases are a match to TRBD2. The germline V gene encodes CDR1 SGHRS and CDR2 YFSETQ. V lost 5 bases, J lost 5 bases, and 8 bases stayed unmatched. This CDR3 contains 14 residues. Full variable domain (missing parts from reference TRBV5-1 and TRBJ2-5): KAGVTQTPRYLIKTRGQQVTLSCSPISGHRSVSWYQQTPGQGLQFLFEYFSETQRNKGNFPGRFSGRQFSNSRSEMNVSTLELGDSALYLCASRGLAGWETQYFGPGTRLLVL.

The chain combines TRBV5-1 with TRBJ2-1; TRBD1 might be the D (5 bases). The germline gives CDR1 SGHRS, CDR2 YFSETQ. The CDR3 sequence is 15 residues long. V was clipped by 2 bases and J by 6 bases, with 15 bases between them. The CDR3 coding sequence is TGCGCCAGCAGCTTCCTGGGGCGAGGCTCCAATGAGCAGTTCTTC. This sequence encodes CASSFLGRGSNEQFF.

This clone showed up just once. The CDR3 sequence is CASSPTGSSLGEKLFF. CDR3 coding DNA: TGCGCCAGCAGTCCGACAGGGAGTAGTTTGGGGGAAAAACTGTTTTTT. V usage is TRBV5-1 and J usage is TRBJ1-4, with TRBD1 matching 7 bases. Unmatched junction bases numbered 15, after V lost 5 bases and J lost 8 bases. CDR1 SGHRS and CDR2 YFSETQ come from the germline V gene. The CDR3 loop spans 16 amino acids.

The chain has TRBV6-5 and TRBJ1-1; the D is unclear. Germline V gene lookup returns CDR1 MNHEY and CDR2 SVGAGI. The CDR3 spans 13 residues. The ends were cut back, 6 bases at V and 4 bases at J, with 12 bases in the middle. The CDR3 spells CASRRSYGTEAFF. For the CDR3, the DNA is TGTGCCAGCAGACGGTCCTACGGCACTGAAGCTTTCTTT.

The gene calls are TRBV28 and TRBJ2-5; 9 bases align to TRBD2. Trimming removed 5 bases from V and 5 bases from J; junction bases left unmatched: 12. The CDR3 runs to 16 residues. Per germline, CDR1 MDHEN and CDR2 SYDVKM. The chain's CDR3 is CASSPRGIAGVETQYF. CDR3 DNA sequence: TGTGCCAGCAGTCCCCGCGGGATAGCGGGAGTTGAGACCCAGTACTTC.

The chain couples TRBV2 to TRBJ2-3; 10 bases align to TRBD2. The germline CDR1 and CDR2 sequences are SNHLY and FYNNEI. V shed 2 bases and J 4 bases; nucleotides not matched to a gene: 3. The CDR3 has 15 amino acids. The CDR3 nucleotides read TGTGCCAGCAGTGAATTGGGGACTAGCGCAGATACGCAGTATTTT. Protein: CASSELGTSADTQYF. The entire variable domain, with the rest obtained from reference TRBV2 and TRBJ2-3, is as follows: EPEVTQTPSHQVTQMGQEVILRCVPISNHLYFYWYRQILGQKVEFLVSFYNNEISEKSEIFDDQFSVERPDGSNFTLKIRSTKLEDSAMYFCASSELGTSADTQYFGPGTRLTVL.

The chain employs TRBV6-5 and TRBJ2-3, with D unclear. From germline, CDR1 is MNHEY and CDR2 SVGAGI. V lost 0 bases, J lost 2 bases, and 9 bases lay in between. The CDR3 runs to 15 residues. CDR3 nucleotides: TGTGCCAGCAGTTACTCGGGCAGCCCCACAGATACGCAGTATTTT. Protein product: CASSYSGSPTDTQYF.

This chain joins TRBV5-6 and TRBJ1-4, with D tentatively TRBD1 (5 bases). V shed 4 bases and J shed 7 bases, with 11 bases lying between them. The CDR3 covers 13 residues. Germline lookup yields CDR1 SGHDT and CDR2 YYEEEE. CDR3 DNA sequence: TGTGCCAGCAGCCCGTCAAGGGGTGAAAAACTGTTTTTT. Protein: CASSPSRGEKLFF. The variable domain in full, completed from reference TRBV5-6 and TRBJ1-4, reads DAGVTQSPTHLIKTRGQQVTLRCSPKSGHDTVSWYQQALGQGPQFIFQYYEEEERQRGNFPDRFSGHQFPNYSSELNVNALLLGDSALYLCASSPSRGEKLFFGSGTQLSVL.

J is TRBJ2-7 and V is TRBV28; 7 bases are shared with TRBD2. The J segment lost 2 bases and the V segment lost 4 bases, leaving 5 bases of the junction unmatched. CDR3 size: 14 residues. From germline, CDR1 is MDHEN and CDR2 SYDVKM. Written as DNA, the CDR3 is TGTGCCAGCAGTTCCGGGACTAACCCCTACGAGCAGTACTTC. This translates into CASSSGTNPYEQYF.

The gene calls are TRBV4-1 and TRBJ2-7; 11 bases align to TRBD2. The CDR3 runs 16 residues. Per germline, CDR1 MGHRA and CDR2 YSYEKL. Trimming took 1 base from V and 2 from J; bases not matched to a gene: 4. The CDR3 spells CASSQASGRFTYEQYF. CDR3 bases: TGCGCCAGCAGCCAAGCTAGCGGGAGGTTTACCTACGAGCAGTACTTC.

This chain links TRBV6-5 with TRBJ1-1; possibly TRBD1 for D (6 bases). Per the germline V gene, CDR1 is MNHEY and CDR2 is SVGAGI. The CDR3 length is 13 residues. V was shortened by 7 bases and J by 2 bases, with 11 bases between the two germline ends. CDR3 protein: CASMVGGNTEAFF. The CDR3 DNA reads as TGTGCCAGCATGGTAGGGGGAAACACTGAAGCTTTCTTT.

In nucleotides, the CDR3 is TGTGCCAGCAGCCGTACCCGACTAGCGGGGTACAATGAGCAGTTCTTC. Translating gives CASSRTRLAGYNEQFF. V usage is TRBV7-6 and J usage is TRBJ2-1; 11 nucleotides line up with TRBD2. The CDR3 length is 16 residues. V lost 5 bases, J lost 4 bases, and 7 bases stayed unmatched. Germline assignment: CDR1 SGHVS and CDR2 FNYEAQ.

The chain carries TRBV28 and TRBJ1-4; D not certain. Per germline, CDR1 MDHEN and CDR2 SYDVKM. The CDR3 loop spans 14 amino acids. The CDR3 coding sequence is TGTGCAACCGGTACCGATGCAACTAATGAAAAACTGTTTTTT. It translates to CATGTDATNEKLFF.

This clone turned up a few times. The gene calls are TRBV6-6 and TRBJ2-3; TRBD1 matches at 10 bases. The CDR3 has 14 residues. The V segment lost 5 bases and the J segment 6 bases; nucleotides outside the gene matches: 5. The germline CDR1 and CDR2 sequences are MNHNY and SVGAGI (reference sequence). CDR3 in amino acids: CASSTGQGVDTQYF. In DNA, the CDR3 is TGTGCCAGCAGTACAGGACAGGGGGTCGATACGCAGTATTTT.

The chain recombines TRBV7-2 with TRBJ1-2; tentative D call: TRBD1 (5 bases). The germline gives CDR1 SGHTA, CDR2 FQGNSA. The CDR3 runs 15 residues. Trimming took off 1 base at V and 4 bases at J, with 13 bases between the two ends. CDR3 loop: CASSLDFAGIYGYTF. The CDR3, as DNA: TGTGCCAGCAGCTTAGATTTTGCAGGGATCTATGGCTACACCTTC.

J is TRBJ2-5 and V is TRBV5-1; the match to TRBD2 covers 11 bases. CDR3 length equals 16 residues. The V segment lost 3 bases and the J segment 5 bases; nucleotides outside the gene matches: 9. The germline CDR1 and CDR2 sequences are SGHRS and YFSETQ. CDR3 loop: CASSYQTSGISETQYF. The CDR3 DNA follows: TGCGCCAGCAGCTACCAGACTAGCGGGATTTCTGAGACCCAGTACTTC.

The chain employs TRBV21-1 and TRBJ1-1; TRBD1 is the table's D call and was not checked against the DNA. TRBV21-1 is assigned pseudogene status. This CDR3 spans 14 amino acids. In DNA form, the CDR3 reads TGTGCCAGCAGCAAGATAGGGGGAAACACTGAAGCTTTCTTT. Translation: CASSKIGGNTEAFF.

The J gene is TRBJ1-1, the V gene TRBV5-8, with a weak D call TRBD1 (5 bases). CDR3 size: 15 residues. Germline CDR1 SGHTS, CDR2 YDEGEE. V was trimmed by 0 bases and J by 3 bases, leaving 12 bases between them. CDR3 in DNA: TGTGCCAGCAGCTTGGTGGGGGGTTGGGACACTGAAGCTTTCTTT. This encodes CASSLVGGWDTEAFF.

V is TRBV7-9 and J is TRBJ1-1, with a weak D call TRBD1 (5 bases). The V gene's germline CDR1 is SEHNR and CDR2 FQNEAQ (reference sequence). This CDR3 is 15 amino acids long. V lost 0 bases to trimming and J lost 3 bases, with 11 bases between them. The CDR3 is CASSLASKGDTEAFF. In nucleotides, the CDR3 is TGTGCCAGCAGCTTAGCGAGTAAAGGGGACACTGAAGCTTTCTTT.

The sample holds a few counts of this clone. The chain uses TRBV27 and TRBJ1-5; the D is unclear. V was cut by 5 bases and J by 2 bases, with 13 bases left in between. Germline loops: CDR1 MNHEY, CDR2 SMNVEV (reference sequence). This CDR3 contains 15 residues. The DNA for the CDR3 is TGTGCCAGCAGTATGTTAGGAGGCGGCAATCAGCCCCAGCATTTT. As protein: CASSMLGGGNQPQHF.

This clone was picked up one time. This rearrangement joins TRBV5-1 to TRBJ2-2; no clear D gene. CDR3 length equals 14 residues. Germline loops: CDR1 SGHRS, CDR2 YFSETQ. Trimming cost V 2 bases and J 4 bases, with 9 bases left between them. CDR3 amino acids: CASSFLQSTGELFF. The CDR3 DNA follows: TGCGCCAGCAGCTTTTTACAGTCCACCGGGGAGCTGTTTTTT.

V is TRBV19 and J is TRBJ2-2; a weak D match, TRBD1 (6 bases). Trimming left V 3 bases short and J 1 base short, with 15 bases between. Germline loops: CDR1 LNHDA, CDR2 SQIVND (reference sequence). The CDR3 has 17 residues. CDR3 amino acids: CASSIFGTSENTGELFF. DNA for the CDR3: TGTGCCAGTAGTATCTTCGGGACATCGGAGAACACCGGGGAGCTGTTTTTT.